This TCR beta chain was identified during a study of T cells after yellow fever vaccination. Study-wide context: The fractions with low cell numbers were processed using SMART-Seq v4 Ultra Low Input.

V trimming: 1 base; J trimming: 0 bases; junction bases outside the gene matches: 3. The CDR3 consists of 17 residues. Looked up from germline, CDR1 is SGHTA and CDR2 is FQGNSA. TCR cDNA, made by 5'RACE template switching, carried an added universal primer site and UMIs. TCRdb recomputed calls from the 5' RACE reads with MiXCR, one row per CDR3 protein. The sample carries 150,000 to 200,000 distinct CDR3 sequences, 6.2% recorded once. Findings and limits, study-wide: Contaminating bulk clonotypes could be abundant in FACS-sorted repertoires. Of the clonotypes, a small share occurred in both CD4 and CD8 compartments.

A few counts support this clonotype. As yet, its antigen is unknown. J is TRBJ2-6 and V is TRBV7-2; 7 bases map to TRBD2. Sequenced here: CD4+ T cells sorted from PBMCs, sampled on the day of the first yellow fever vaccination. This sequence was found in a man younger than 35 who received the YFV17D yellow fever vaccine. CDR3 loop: CASSLGSGNSGANVLTF. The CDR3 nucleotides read TGTGCCAGCAGCTTAGGGAGCGGGAACTCTGGGGCCAACGTCCTGACTTTC.